Listed below are T cell receptor beta chains from one sample, sequenced in a study of shared clonotypes between healthy human individuals. Clones were sequenced by immunoSEQ multiplex PCR, and TCRdb holds only the in-frame ones, with some missing. The sample records about 2.4 million clones, more than 90% being singletons. The sequenced material came from naive CD4+ T cells sorted from blood. These TCRs come from a man younger than 30 in good health. The CDR3 runs from the conserved cysteine through the conserved F or W. D genes are given only for firm matches. Size values are once, few and many counts, or a class for expanded clones, and some rows have none.

clone size: NA
CDR3 length: 10
D gene: NA
V gene: TRBV20-1
J gene: TRBJ1-2
CDR3 DNA: TGCAGTGCTTGGGCCCAAGGCTACACCTTC
CDR3 protein: CSAWAQGYTF

clone size: NA
CDR3 length: 16
D gene: TRBD1
V gene: TRBV10-2
J gene: TRBJ2-5
CDR3 DNA: TGCGCCAGCAGAGGACGGGACAGGGGGACCGCGGAGACCCAGTACTTC
CDR3 protein: CASRGRDRGTAETQYF

clone size: NA
CDR3 length: 13
D gene: NA
V gene: TRBV30
J gene: TRBJ1-5
CDR3 DNA: TGTGCCTGGAGTGCACAGGGTAATCAGCCCCAGCATTTT
CDR3 protein: CAWSAQGNQPQHF

clone size: NA
CDR3 length: 16
D gene: NA
V gene: TRBV6-5
J gene: TRBJ2-6
CDR3 DNA: TGTGCCAGCAGTTACGGTGGGGGAACTGGGGCCAACGTCCTGACTTTC
CDR3 protein: CASSYGGGTGANVLTF

clone size: NA
CDR3 length: 14
D gene: NA
V gene: TRBV6-5
J gene: TRBJ1-1
CDR3 DNA: TGTGCCAGCACCGATCGGGCGGGGAACACTGAAGCTTTCTTT
CDR3 protein: CASTDRAGNTEAFF

clone size: NA
CDR3 length: 14
D gene: NA
V gene: TRBV2
J gene: TRBJ2-5
CDR3 DNA: TGTGCCAGCAACAGGGAAGGGTGGCAAGAGACCCAGTACTTC
CDR3 protein: CASNREGWQETQYF

clone size: NA
CDR3 length: 15
D gene: NA
V gene: TRBV18
J gene: TRBJ2-7
CDR3 DNA: TGTGCCAGCTCATCGGGGGCAGGGAAATCCTACGAGCAGTACTTC
CDR3 protein: CASSSGAGKSYEQYF

clone size: NA
CDR3 length: 15
D gene: TRBD1
V gene: TRBV5-1
J gene: TRBJ2-3
CDR3 DNA: TGCGCCAGCAGCCGACGACAGGGCGTTGAAGATACGCAGTATTTT
CDR3 protein: CASSRRQGVEDTQYF

clone size: NA
CDR3 length: 14
D gene: NA
V gene: TRBV6-5
J gene: TRBJ2-7
CDR3 DNA: TGTGCCAGCAGGTCTTCTGTCTCTTCCTACGAGCAGTACTTC
CDR3 protein: CASRSSVSSYEQYF

clone size: NA
CDR3 length: 16
D gene: NA
V gene: TRBV28
J gene: TRBJ2-7
CDR3 DNA: TGTGCCAGCAGTTTCTTAATCCCGGGCAGCTCCTACGAGCAGTACTTC
CDR3 protein: CASSFLIPGSSYEQYF

clone size: NA
CDR3 length: 15
D gene: TRBD2
V gene: TRBV4-3
J gene: TRBJ2-7
CDR3 DNA: TGCGCCAGCAGCCCCGGACTAGCGGGATCCTACGAGCAGTACTTC
CDR3 protein: CASSPGLAGSYEQYF

clone size: NA
CDR3 length: 15
D gene: NA
V gene: TRBV19
J gene: TRBJ2-5
CDR3 DNA: TGTGCCAGTAGTCCCTGGACAGACTTACAAGAGACCCAGTACTTC
CDR3 protein: CASSPWTDLQETQYF

clone size: NA
CDR3 length: 15
D gene: TRBD2
V gene: TRBV9
J gene: TRBJ2-5
CDR3 DNA: TGTGCCAGCAGCGTAGCTAGCGGCCCCCAAGAGACCCAGTACTTC
CDR3 protein: CASSVASGPQETQYF

clone size: NA
CDR3 length: 14
D gene: NA
V gene: TRBV7-2
J gene: TRBJ2-7
CDR3 DNA: TGTGCCAGCAGCCCCGACAGCTTGGGGTCCGAGCAGTACTTC
CDR3 protein: CASSPDSLGSEQYF

clone size: NA
CDR3 length: 16
D gene: NA
V gene: TRBV27
J gene: TRBJ1-1
CDR3 DNA: TGTGCCAGCAGTTCCCCGGGGGGCGCGCTGAACACTGAAGCTTTCTTT
CDR3 protein: CASSSPGGALNTEAFF

clone size: NA
CDR3 length: 13
D gene: NA
V gene: TRBV18
J gene: TRBJ1-1
CDR3 DNA: TGTGCCAGCTCACCTTACAGACACACTGAAGCTTTCTTT
CDR3 protein: CASSPYRHTEAFF

clone size: once
CDR3 length: 16
D gene: NA
V gene: TRBV5-4
J gene: TRBJ2-1
CDR3 DNA: TGTGCCAGCAGCTACCCACGGGGCCAGAGGAGCAATGAGCAGTTCTTC
CDR3 protein: CASSYPRGQRSNEQFF

clone size: NA
CDR3 length: 15
D gene: TRBD1
V gene: TRBV6-1
J gene: TRBJ1-2
CDR3 DNA: TGTGCCAGCAGCACAGGGGGCGCGTCCCCCTATGGCTACACCTTC
CDR3 protein: CASSTGGASPYGYTF

clone size: NA
CDR3 length: 12
D gene: NA
V gene: TRBV29-1
J gene: TRBJ2-7
CDR3 DNA: TGCAGCGTGAGGGGTCCCTCCTACGAGCAGTACTTC
CDR3 protein: CSVRGPSYEQYF

clone size: NA
CDR3 length: 14
D gene: TRBD2
V gene: TRBV18
J gene: TRBJ2-1
CDR3 DNA: TGTGCCAGCTCACAAATAGCGGGGATCAATGAGCAGTTCTTC
CDR3 protein: CASSQIAGINEQFF

clone size: NA
CDR3 length: 15
D gene: NA
V gene: TRBV2
J gene: TRBJ1-2
CDR3 DNA: TGTGCCAGCAGTGAAGCTGGCAGGGCCAACTATGGCTACACCTTC
CDR3 protein: CASSEAGRANYGYTF

clone size: NA
CDR3 length: 15
D gene: NA
V gene: TRBV28
J gene: TRBJ1-6
CDR3 DNA: TGTGCCAGCAATTTGGGGCCTGAGGCTAATTCACCCCTCCACTTT
CDR3 protein: CASNLGPEANSPLHF

clone size: NA
CDR3 length: 13
D gene: NA
V gene: TRBV2
J gene: TRBJ2-7
CDR3 DNA: TGTGCCAGCACTGGGGACGGATCCTACGAGCAGTACTTC
CDR3 protein: CASTGDGSYEQYF

clone size: NA
CDR3 length: 11
D gene: NA
V gene: TRBV6-5
J gene: TRBJ1-1
CDR3 DNA: TGTGCCAGCAGTTACTCTAATGAGGCTTTCTTT
CDR3 protein: CASSYSNEAFF

clone size: NA
CDR3 length: 16
D gene: NA
V gene: TRBV7-9
J gene: TRBJ2-7
CDR3 DNA: TGTGCCAGCAGCTTCCGGGACTCCCCGAGCTCCTACGAGCAGTACTTC
CDR3 protein: CASSFRDSPSSYEQYF

clone size: NA
CDR3 length: 14
D gene: TRBD1
V gene: TRBV27
J gene: TRBJ1-6
CDR3 DNA: TGTGCCAGCAGTTTAGGGACAGGGGGCTCACCCCTCCACTTT
CDR3 protein: CASSLGTGGSPLHF

clone size: NA
CDR3 length: 14
D gene: NA
V gene: TRBV29-1
J gene: TRBJ1-5
CDR3 DNA: TGCAGCGCCACCAATCAGGGAGACAATCAGCCCCAGCATTTT
CDR3 protein: CSATNQGDNQPQHF

clone size: NA
CDR3 length: 15
D gene: TRBD2
V gene: TRBV28
J gene: TRBJ2-1
CDR3 DNA: TGTGCCAGCACCATTAGCGGGGGGGCGAACAATGAGCAGTTCTTC
CDR3 protein: CASTISGGANNEQFF

clone size: NA
CDR3 length: 12
D gene: TRBD1
V gene: TRBV10-3
J gene: TRBJ1-1
CDR3 DNA: TGTGCCACGGGGGACAGCAACACTGAAGCTTTCTTT
CDR3 protein: CATGDSNTEAFF

clone size: NA
CDR3 length: 16
D gene: TRBD1
V gene: TRBV27
J gene: TRBJ1-1
CDR3 DNA: TGTGCCAGCAGCACGCGGACAGGGGGGAAAAGGACTGAAGCTTTCTTT
CDR3 protein: CASSTRTGGKRTEAFF

clone size: NA
CDR3 length: 13
D gene: TRBD1
V gene: TRBV11-2
J gene: TRBJ1-2
CDR3 DNA: TGTGCCAGCAGCTTGGCAGGGGGCGGTGGCTACACCTTC
CDR3 protein: CASSLAGGGGYTF

clone size: NA
CDR3 length: 12
D gene: NA
V gene: TRBV7-9
J gene: TRBJ1-1
CDR3 DNA: TGTGCCAGCTTGGATCTGAACACTGAAGCTTTCTTT
CDR3 protein: CASLDLNTEAFF

clone size: NA
CDR3 length: 15
D gene: NA
V gene: TRBV9
J gene: TRBJ2-3
CDR3 DNA: TGTGCCAGCAGCGAGGGAGGGGGGGCCACAGATACGCAGTATTTT
CDR3 protein: CASSEGGGATDTQYF

clone size: NA
CDR3 length: 12
D gene: TRBD1
V gene: TRBV9
J gene: TRBJ2-1
CDR3 DNA: TGTGCCAGCAGCCGACAGGGCAATGAGCAGTTCTTC
CDR3 protein: CASSRQGNEQFF

clone size: NA
CDR3 length: 15
D gene: TRBD1
V gene: TRBV28
J gene: TRBJ1-2
CDR3 DNA: TGTGCCAGCAGTTTACTTGCAGGGGGCGAGAGTGGCTACACCTTC
CDR3 protein: CASSLLAGGESGYTF

clone size: NA
CDR3 length: 15
D gene: TRBD1
V gene: TRBV2
J gene: TRBJ2-2
CDR3 DNA: TGTGCCAGCAGTGCTGGACAGGGGACCACCGGGGAGCTGTTTTTT
CDR3 protein: CASSAGQGTTGELFF

clone size: NA
CDR3 length: 12
D gene: NA
V gene: TRBV6-1
J gene: TRBJ1-5
CDR3 DNA: TGTGCCAGCAGACAGGGAAATCAGCCCCAGCATTTT
CDR3 protein: CASRQGNQPQHF

clone size: NA
CDR3 length: 13
D gene: TRBD1
V gene: TRBV29-1
J gene: TRBJ2-2
CDR3 DNA: TGCAGCGTTGGGACAGGGCTGGCCGGGGAGCTGTTTTTT
CDR3 protein: CSVGTGLAGELFF

clone size: NA
CDR3 length: 15
D gene: NA
V gene: TRBV2
J gene: TRBJ2-7
CDR3 DNA: TGTGCCAGCAGTGGGTTTCTAGCGCGTGGCTACGAGCAGTACTTC
CDR3 protein: CASSGFLARGYEQYF

clone size: NA
CDR3 length: 19
D gene: TRBD1
V gene: TRBV7-9
J gene: TRBJ2-1
CDR3 DNA: TGTGCCAGCAGCCCTAGGGGACAGGGTCCTCGAAGCTCCTACAATGAGCAGTTCTTC
CDR3 protein: CASSPRGQGPRSSYNEQFF

clone size: NA
CDR3 length: 14
D gene: NA
V gene: TRBV5-4
J gene: TRBJ1-1
CDR3 DNA: TGTGCCAGCAGCTTGGATTGGGGGGACACTGAAGCTTTCTTT
CDR3 protein: CASSLDWGDTEAFF

clone size: NA
CDR3 length: 14
D gene: NA
V gene: TRBV5-4
J gene: TRBJ2-3
CDR3 DNA: TGTGCCAGCAGCCGAGGACAGTTCCCAGATACGCAGTATTTT
CDR3 protein: CASSRGQFPDTQYF

clone size: NA
CDR3 length: 15
D gene: NA
V gene: TRBV7-2
J gene: TRBJ2-3
CDR3 DNA: TGTGCCAGCAGCTTAGCGGGAACTAGCACAGATACGCAGTATTTT
CDR3 protein: CASSLAGTSTDTQYF

clone size: NA
CDR3 length: 15
D gene: NA
V gene: TRBV11-2
J gene: TRBJ1-1
CDR3 DNA: TGTGCCAGCAGCTTAGATTGGGGGAGGTGGGCTGAAGCTTTCTTT
CDR3 protein: CASSLDWGRWAEAFF

clone size: NA
CDR3 length: 11
D gene: NA
V gene: TRBV9
J gene: TRBJ2-1
CDR3 DNA: TGTGCCAGCAGCGTAGGCCCTGAGCAGTTCTTC
CDR3 protein: CASSVGPEQFF

clone size: NA
CDR3 length: 12
D gene: NA
V gene: TRBV12-5
J gene: TRBJ1-5
CDR3 DNA: TGTGCTAGTGGTTCAGGGTACCAGCCCCAGCATTTT
CDR3 protein: CASGSGYQPQHF

clone size: NA
CDR3 length: 15
D gene: NA
V gene: TRBV7-2
J gene: TRBJ2-5
CDR3 DNA: TGTGCCAGCAGCTTTCCGGGACAACCATCGGAGACCCAGTACTTC
CDR3 protein: CASSFPGQPSETQYF

clone size: NA
CDR3 length: 11
D gene: NA
V gene: TRBV5-1
J gene: TRBJ1-1
CDR3 DNA: TGCGCCAGCAGCGGGGGTTCTGAAGCTTTCTTT
CDR3 protein: CASSGGSEAFF

clone size: NA
CDR3 length: 15
D gene: TRBD1
V gene: TRBV25-1
J gene: TRBJ2-1
CDR3 DNA: TGTGCCAGCAGTGCAATCCGGGACAGGGACAATGAGCAGTTCTTC
CDR3 protein: CASSAIRDRDNEQFF

clone size: NA
CDR3 length: 14
D gene: NA
V gene: TRBV10-3
J gene: TRBJ2-5
CDR3 DNA: TGTGCCATCAACCCCGGACAGTTTGGGGAGACCCAGTACTTC
CDR3 protein: CAINPGQFGETQYF

clone size: once
CDR3 length: 14
D gene: NA
V gene: TRBV18
J gene: TRBJ2-3
CDR3 DNA: TGTGCCAGCTCAGCCACAGCAAGCACAGATACGCAGTATTTT
CDR3 protein: CASSATASTDTQYF

clone size: NA
CDR3 length: 14
D gene: NA
V gene: TRBV2
J gene: TRBJ1-3
CDR3 DNA: TGTGCCAGCAGTGGGATAACCTCTGGAAACACCATATATTTT
CDR3 protein: CASSGITSGNTIYF

clone size: NA
CDR3 length: 16
D gene: NA
V gene: TRBV9
J gene: TRBJ2-2
CDR3 DNA: TGTGCCAGCAGCGTATTGGGGACGGCGGACGCCGGGGAGCTGTTTTTT
CDR3 protein: CASSVLGTADAGELFF

clone size: NA
CDR3 length: 16
D gene: TRBD1
V gene: TRBV28
J gene: TRBJ1-2
CDR3 DNA: TGTGCCAGCAGTCCGCAAGGACAGGGTTTAAGCTATGGCTACACCTTC
CDR3 protein: CASSPQGQGLSYGYTF